This T cell receptor (beta chain) was obtained from a study of OX40 agonist ivuxolimab in advanced cancers. Turning to the study itself: Partial responses occurred in three patients (one hepatocellular carcinoma, two cutaneous melanoma).

V lost 7 bases and J lost 8; bases outside the gene matches: 12. The length of the CDR3 is 16 residues. The germline gives CDR1 SNHLY, CDR2 FYNNEI. Data came from immunoSEQ multiplex PCR; TCRdb stores just in-frame clones and leaves some out. The data show 77,000 or so clones, about 90% seen once. Source: CD4+ or CD8+ T cells sorted from blood, taken in a trial of the OX40 agonist ivuxolimab. The TCR was taken from an adult with an advanced solid tumor such as melanoma, head and neck, liver or kidney cancer. The chain joins TRBV2 to TRBJ2-1; the match to TRBD2 covers 12 bases. The CDR3 sequence is CASTPTSGSSGDEQFF. DNA for the CDR3: TGTGCCAGCACTCCGACTAGCGGGAGCTCCGGCGATGAGCAGTTCTTC.